The 7 T cell receptor beta chains presented below share a single source sample, sequenced in a study of blood T cell repertoires in COVID-19. The method was immunoSEQ multiplex PCR; TCRdb's version includes in-frame clones alone and lacks a portion of them. The data contain about 320,000 clones, more than 70% of them singletons. Sequencing was performed on peripheral blood. The receptors derive from a woman aged 25 to 45 with COVID-19, enrolled during active disease.

This clone was picked up one time. The chain couples TRBV2 to TRBJ2-2; TRBD2 matches 11 bases. Looked up from germline, CDR1 is SNHLY and CDR2 is FYNNEI. The CDR3 has 13 amino acids. Trimming took 10 bases from V and 4 from J; bases not matched to a gene: 2. The chain's CDR3 is CATGLAGTGELFF. The CDR3 DNA reads TGTGCCACCGGACTAGCGGGCACCGGGGAGCTGTTTTTT.

V is TRBV5-1 and J is TRBJ2-3, with 9 nucleotides matching TRBD2. Germline V gene sequence: CDR1 SGHRS, CDR2 YFSETQ. The CDR3 consists of 15 residues. V was clipped by 4 bases and J by 4 bases; unmatched bases: 7. The DNA of the CDR3 is TGCGCCAGCAGCCGGACCCTAGCGGGGCCAGATACGCAGTATTTT. Protein product: CASSRTLAGPDTQYF.

This clone appeared once. This chain joins TRBV19 and TRBJ1-5; D not certain. Trimming cost V 8 bases and J 2 bases, with 10 bases left between them. The CDR3 extends over 13 amino acids. Per the germline V gene, CDR1 is LNHDA and CDR2 is SQIVND (reference sequence). The CDR3 region is CASCPRGNQPQHF. DNA of the CDR3: TGTGCCAGTTGCCCGAGGGGCAATCAGCCCCAGCATTTT.

J is TRBJ2-1 and V is TRBV14; 9 bases match TRBD2. Unmatched junction bases numbered 2, after V lost 0 bases and J lost 5 bases. Germline CDR1 is SGHDN and CDR2 is FVKESK. The CDR3 runs 15 residues. DNA of the CDR3: TGTGCCAGCAGCCAAGAGGGACTAGCCCACAATGAGCAGTTCTTC. It codes for CASSQEGLAHNEQFF.

The V call is TRBV27, the J call TRBJ2-3; 8 nucleotides align to TRBD2. Trimming removed 7 bases from V and 3 bases from J; junction bases left unmatched: 6. The CDR3 loop spans 14 amino acids. Germline V gene sequence: CDR1 MNHEY, CDR2 SMNVEV (reference sequence). This chain's CDR3 is CASISGVSTDTQYF. In DNA, the CDR3 is TGTGCCAGCATTAGCGGGGTCTCGACAGATACGCAGTATTTT.

This chain links TRBV19 with TRBJ1-1, with a tentative D call TRBD1 (6 bases). V shed 6 bases and J shed 1 base, with 18 bases lying between them. The CDR3 consists of 16 residues. The V gene's germline CDR1 is LNHDA and CDR2 SQIVND (reference sequence). The CDR3 loop is CASSFSPTGQNTEAFF. For the CDR3, the DNA is TGTGCCAGTAGCTTCTCCCCGACAGGCCAGAACACTGAAGCTTTCTTT.

The rearrangement links TRBV11-2 to TRBJ1-1; TRBD1 is a possible D gene (6 bases). Germline CDR1 SGHAT, CDR2 FQNNGV. The CDR3 runs 14 residues. The ends were cut back, 1 base at V and 3 bases at J, with 9 bases in the middle. This CDR3 is CASSLATGHTEAFF. The CDR3 DNA sequence: TGTGCCAGCAGCTTAGCAACAGGGCACACTGAAGCTTTCTTT.